One sample yielded the 21 T cell receptor beta chains listed below, sequenced in a study of blood T cell repertoires in COVID-19. The assay was immunoSEQ multiplex PCR, and TCRdb's table has in-frame clones only and misses some. The sample yields approximately 210,000 clones, around 90% seen once. Sequencing was carried out using PBMCs or T cells enriched from blood (not recorded which). These receptors were taken from a woman under 30 who had recovered from COVID-19.

This chain uses TRBV5-1 with TRBJ2-7; D is uncertain. CDR3 length equals 15 residues. V was trimmed by 1 base and J by 6 bases, leaving 17 bases between them. The germline CDR1 and CDR2 sequences are SGHRS and YFSETQ. Written as DNA, the CDR3 is TGCGCCAGCAGCTTGCTATACGATTGGGCCGCCGAGCAGTACTTC. Its translation: CASSLLYDWAAEQYF.

The chain has TRBV30 and TRBJ2-1; 7 bases line up with TRBD2. The J segment lost 7 bases and the V segment lost 2 bases, leaving 11 bases of the junction unmatched. CDR1 is GTSNPN and CDR2 is SVGIG in the germline V gene (reference sequence). The CDR3 is made up of 15 amino acids. The chain's CDR3 is CAWSSSLAEYNEQFF. The CDR3 nucleotides are TGTGCCTGGAGTAGTAGCCTAGCGGAATATAATGAGCAGTTCTTC.

The chain employs TRBV13 and TRBJ1-6; D remains ambiguous. Trimming shortened V by 1 base and J by 9 bases, and 4 bases separated the two germline ends. Germline V gene sequence: CDR1 PRHDT, CDR2 FYEKMQ (reference sequence). This CDR3 contains 12 residues. CDR3: CASSLESSPLHF. The CDR3 region has the DNA TGTGCCAGCAGCTTAGAGAGTTCACCCCTCCACTTT.

The rearrangement links TRBV5-1 to TRBJ1-4; D might be TRBD1 (6 bases). Germline CDR1 reads SGHRS; CDR2 reads YFSETQ. This CDR3 has 13 amino acids. The V end lost 4 bases, the J end lost 8 bases, and 12 bases lay between the germline ends. CDR3 nucleotide sequence: TGCGCCAGCAGCGCCAATCAGGGGGAAAAACTGTTTTTT. The encoded protein is CASSANQGEKLFF.

This rearrangement joins TRBV7-9 to TRBJ2-1; TRBD2 matches 12 bases. The CDR3 contains 17 residues. Germline V gives CDR1 SEHNR, CDR2 FQNEAQ (reference sequence). Unmatched junction bases numbered 9, after V lost 2 bases and J lost 7 bases. CDR3 loop: CASSLRASGGEGNEQFF. Written as DNA, the CDR3 is TGTGCCAGCAGCTTACGGGCTAGCGGGGGGGAAGGTAATGAGCAGTTCTTC.

V gene TRBV7-7 combines with J gene TRBJ2-1, with 8 positions matching TRBD1. CDR1 is SSHAT and CDR2 is FNYEAQ in the germline V gene (reference sequence). V lost 5 bases and J lost 4; bases outside the gene matches: 7. This CDR3 spans 15 amino acids. Written as DNA, the CDR3 is TGTGCCAGCAGCCCCGACAGGGGTCAATACAATGAGCAGTTCTTC. Translating it yields CASSPDRGQYNEQFF.

This clone turned up a few times. Here the CDR3 DNA reads TGTGCCAGCAAGGGTTGGGGAGGGTCTGAAGCTTTCTTT. Translating it yields CASKGWGGSEAFF. The chain recombines TRBV28 with TRBJ1-1; D not resolved. Trimming took off 7 bases at V and 6 bases at J, with 15 bases between the two ends. The CDR3 consists of 13 residues. Germline V gene sequence: CDR1 MDHEN, CDR2 SYDVKM.

The chain employs TRBV12-3 or TRBV12-4 and TRBJ2-6; no firm D call. This CDR3 has 13 amino acids. Trimming pared 6 bases from V and 4 bases from J, leaving 7 bases between. CDR3 amino acids: CASSPQGANVLTF. In DNA form, the CDR3 reads TGTGCCAGCAGCCCCCAAGGGGCCAACGTCCTGACTTTC.

The chain carries TRBV7-6 and TRBJ2-7; 7 bases are a match to TRBD1. The CDR3 has 13 amino acids. Germline V lookup: CDR1 SGHVS, CDR2 FNYEAQ. Trimming took 4 bases from V and 5 from J; bases not matched to a gene: 5. CDR3 region: CASSSDQGDEQYF. In DNA, the CDR3 is TGTGCCAGCAGCTCCGACCAGGGGGACGAGCAGTACTTC.

The count of this clone is one. The V and J genes are TRBV7-9 and TRBJ1-1; D possibly corresponds to TRBD1 (5 bases). The V and J ends lost 6 bases and 6 bases respectively, with 23 bases between them. Germline CDR1 is SEHNR and CDR2 is FQNEAQ (reference sequence). CDR3 length: 16 residues. The CDR3 coding sequence is TGTGCCAGCAGTTCCGGGAGCGAGGGGTGGTTGGCTGAAGCTTTCTTT. This translates into CASSSGSEGWLAEAFF. The whole variable domain, remainder taken from reference TRBV7-9 and TRBJ1-1, is DTGVSQNPRHKITKRGQNVTFRCDPISEHNRLYWYRQTLGQGPEFLTYFQNEAQLEKSRLLSDRFSAERPKGSFSTLEIQRTEQGDSAMYLCASSSGSEGWLAEAFFGQGTRLTVV.

This clone was detected once. V gene TRBV27 combines with J gene TRBJ2-1, with 7 bases aligning to TRBD1. CDR3 size: 15 residues. J was trimmed by 6 bases and V by 2 bases; bases with no gene match: 7. Germline V lookup: CDR1 MNHEY, CDR2 SMNVEV (reference sequence). This CDR3 reads CASSLTGENINEQFF. As DNA, the CDR3 is TGTGCCAGCAGTTTAACAGGGGAAAACATCAATGAGCAGTTCTTC.

The J gene is TRBJ2-2, the V gene TRBV6-1; no firm D call. The CDR3 spans 13 residues. The V and J ends lost 3 bases and 3 bases respectively, with 5 bases between them. Per germline, CDR1 MNHNS and CDR2 SASEGT. Written as DNA, the CDR3 is TGTGCCAGCAGTGATCGGGACACCGGGGAGCTGTTTTTT. This codes for CASSDRDTGELFF.

The rearrangement uses TRBV12-5 and TRBJ1-1; 7 positions match TRBD1. Germline CDR1 is LGHNT and CDR2 is FRNRAP. J was trimmed by 5 bases and V by 6 bases; bases with no gene match: 6. This CDR3 has 13 amino acids. The CDR3 DNA is TGTGCTAGTGGCATCGACAGGGAAACTGAAGCTTTCTTT. This encodes CASGIDRETEAFF.

The chain links TRBV12-5 to TRBJ2-1; 7 nucleotides match TRBD1. CDR1 LGHNT and CDR2 FRNRAP come from the germline V gene. J gave up 3 bases and V 2 bases, and 4 bases lay outside the gene matches. The CDR3 contains 15 residues. CDR3 in amino acids: CASGLTTGVYNEQFF. The CDR3 DNA reads TGTGCTAGTGGTTTGACTACAGGGGTCTACAATGAGCAGTTCTTC.

A single count supports this clone. V and J are TRBV19 and TRBJ2-3, with D possibly matching TRBD1 (6 bases). This CDR3 contains 14 residues. Deletions cut 5 bases from V and 5 bases from J, with 14 bases between. CDR1 is LNHDA and CDR2 is SQIVND in the germline V gene (reference sequence). CDR3 in amino acids: CASSVRKDRDTQYF. The CDR3 DNA reads as TGTGCCAGTAGTGTTCGAAAGGACAGAGATACGCAGTATTTT. Variable domain in full (rest from reference TRBV19 and TRBJ2-3): DGGITQSPKYLFRKEGQNVTLSCEQNLNHDAMYWYRQDPGQGLRLIYYSQIVNDFQKGDIAEGYSVSREKKESFPLTVTSAQKNPTAFYLCASSVRKDRDTQYFGPGTRLTVL.

This clone was seen once. The chain carries TRBV5-6 and TRBJ2-7; tentatively, D is TRBD2 (6 bases). The V end was cut by 4 bases, the J end by 2 bases, with 16 bases between. The CDR3 covers 15 residues. CDR1 is SGHDT and CDR2 is YYEEEE in the germline V gene. In nucleotides, the CDR3 is TGTGCCAGCAGCCCCCGGGACTTGGGGACCTACGAGCAGTACTTC. Its translation: CASSPRDLGTYEQYF. The variable domain in full, completed from reference TRBV5-6 and TRBJ2-7, reads DAGVTQSPTHLIKTRGQQVTLRCSPKSGHDTVSWYQQALGQGPQFIFQYYEEEERQRGNFPDRFSGHQFPNYSSELNVNALLLGDSALYLCASSPRDLGTYEQYFGPGTRLTVT.

The rearrangement joins TRBV19 to TRBJ2-1; 11 nucleotides match TRBD2. With 6 bases clipped from V and 4 bases from J, the junction kept 5 bases outside the gene matches. Per the germline V gene, CDR1 is LNHDA and CDR2 is SQIVND (reference sequence). The CDR3 length is 15 residues. CDR3 amino acids: CASSLLAGDYNEQFF. CDR3 sequence (DNA): TGTGCCAGTAGCCTACTAGCGGGGGATTACAATGAGCAGTTCTTC.

The V call is TRBV6-2 or TRBV6-3, the J call TRBJ2-1, with D perhaps TRBD2 (5 bases). The CDR3 has 16 amino acids. Trimming pared 0 bases from V and 4 bases from J, leaving 13 bases between. CDR1 is MNHEY, CDR2 SVGEGT, per germline. This chain's CDR3 is CASSYSLSRGYNEQFF. As DNA, the CDR3 is TGTGCCAGCAGTTACTCCCTATCGCGAGGGTACAATGAGCAGTTCTTC.

This chain uses TRBV5-1 with TRBJ2-1; 8 bases are shared with TRBD2. CDR1 and CDR2 (germline): SGHRS, YFSETQ. The V gene end was trimmed by 3 bases and the J gene end by 4 bases; junction bases not matched to a gene: 6. The CDR3 length is 15 residues. This chain's CDR3 is CASSSSGGVYNEQFF. The CDR3 DNA reads as TGCGCCAGCAGCTCCTCCGGGGGGGTATACAATGAGCAGTTCTTC.

This chain joins TRBV9 and TRBJ1-2; D gene unclear. V was cut by 0 bases and J by 3 bases, with 12 bases left in between. The CDR3 totals 15 residues. The germline V gene encodes CDR1 SGDLS and CDR2 YYNGEE. CDR3 protein: CASSVGPEWDYGYTF. The CDR3 region has the DNA TGTGCCAGCAGCGTAGGCCCGGAGTGGGACTATGGCTACACCTTC.

CDR3 region: CASSFDGGTAGELFF. CDR3 DNA: TGCGCCAGCAGCTTTGACGGGGGTACGGCCGGGGAGCTGTTTTTT. This chain joins TRBV5-1 and TRBJ2-2, with a tentative D call TRBD2 (6 bases). Trimming left V 2 bases short and J 6 bases short, with 14 bases between. Looked up from germline, CDR1 is SGHRS and CDR2 is YFSETQ. This CDR3 region has 15 residues.